The 7 T cell receptor beta chains below were found in one sample sequenced in a study of tumor-infiltrating lymphocytes in primary liver carcinoma (dated by TCRdb to about 2017). Sequencing was performed on an Illumina HiSeq 2500. TCRbeta-specific cDNA was reverse-transcribed from 500 to 550 ng total RNA using a constant-region primer and ProtoScript II reverse transcriptase. TCRbeta libraries were built with three nested multiplex PCR rounds, a slightly modified ARM-PCR procedure. Multiplex TRBV1-TRBV30 forward primers and a Cbeta reverse primer were used in the first two PCR rounds, each of which was run for approximately 11 cycles. TCRdb reanalyzed the raw reads on its own, using fastp at Q25 for trimming and MiXCR for clone calling, and kept in-frame beta chains. Entries are consolidated by CDR3 protein sequence, retaining the most common genes and DNA. This sample is represented by 95,000 to 150,000 distinct CDR3 sequences; 65% of them were singletons. About a tenth of the sample lies in the top ten.

Total RNA and DNA were co-extracted from around 18-30 mg of bulk tissue with the AllPrep DNA/RNA mini kit, without cell sorting. Sequences were obtained from liver tumor tissue from sampling region 1. In the paper's terms, the cell subset or site label means: tumor region T1, superior pole. The origin of the receptors is a woman aged 55-70 years with primary liver carcinoma and hepatitis B virus infection.

The rearrangement uses TRBV28 and TRBJ2-1; either TRBD1 or TRBD2 may supply D (6 bases each). Between the trimmed V and J ends, which lost 7 bases and 10 bases, there was a span of 14 bases. Germline CDR1 and CDR2: MDHEN and SYDVKM. The CDR3 is 12 residues long. The CDR3 loop reads CASTKVGGEQFF. CDR3 bases: TGTGCCAGCACCAAAGTGGGGGGCGAGCAGTTCTTC.

This clonotype was found once. A single base separates this from a much larger clone, so it may be a read error. V is TRBV12-3 or TRBV12-4 and J is TRBJ2-1, with D possibly being TRBD2 (6 bases). The CDR3 loop spans 12 amino acids. The ends were cut back, 4 bases at V and 13 bases at J, with 14 bases in the middle. This CDR3 reads CASSWSGRDQFF. CDR3 bases: TGTGCCAGCAGTTGGAGCGGGCGGGACCAGTTCTTC.

Remarks on this clonotype: The CDR3 carries no conserved terminal phenylalanine or tryptophan, so it likely arises from a read error. The rearrangement links TRBV12-3 or TRBV12-4 to TRBJ2-1; 8 nucleotides agree with TRBD2. The CDR3 is 16 amino acids. Losses at the gene ends were 3 bases for V and 5 bases for J; bases not matched to a gene: 9. This chain's CDR3 is CASSFSDTSGDNEQFV. DNA of the CDR3: TGTGCCAGCAGTTTTTCAGATACTAGCGGAGACAATGAGCAGTTCGTC.

In the case of this clonotype: A much larger clonotype is one base distant, so this may be a read error. In DNA form, the CDR3 reads TGTGTCAGCAGGGCGGGAGTTAGGACCGGGGAGCTGTTTTTT. It encodes CVSRAGVRTGELFF. The chain uses TRBV6-5 and TRBJ2-2; 7 bases fit TRBD2. Germline lookup yields CDR1 MNHEY and CDR2 SVGAGI. The CDR3 extends over 14 amino acids.

The chain links TRBV11-2 to TRBJ1-6, with D tentatively TRBD1 (5 bases). Trimming removed 5 bases at V and 8 bases at J, with 22 bases between. CDR1 and CDR2 from the germline V gene are SGHAT and FQNNGV. The CDR3 loop spans 17 amino acids. The CDR3 sequence: CASSPDRGIGFYSPLHF. DNA of the CDR3: TGTGCCAGCAGCCCAGATAGGGGAATAGGGTTTTATTCACCCCTCCACTTT.

This clonotype was seen only a few times. The chain couples TRBV29-1 to TRBJ2-7; D may be TRBD1 or TRBD2 (6 bases each). This CDR3 region has 14 residues. Germline V gene lookup returns CDR1 SQVTM and CDR2 ANQGSEA. Trimming stripped 6 bases from V and 5 bases from J, with 20 bases between. The CDR3 coding sequence is TGCAGCGTCAAGGGGGGCGCTGGAGCCAACGAGCAGTACTTC. It specifies CSVKGGAGANEQYF.

This clonotype came up once. The chain joins TRBV29-1 to TRBJ2-2, with D perhaps matching TRBD1 (6 bases). The V and J ends lost 3 bases and 3 bases respectively, with 11 bases between them. The CDR3 consists of 14 residues. The germline V gene has CDR1 SQVTM and CDR2 ANQGSEA. As DNA, the CDR3 is TGCAGCGTTGATCCCAGGGGAGACACCGGGGAGCTGTTTTTT. Protein product: CSVDPRGDTGELFF.